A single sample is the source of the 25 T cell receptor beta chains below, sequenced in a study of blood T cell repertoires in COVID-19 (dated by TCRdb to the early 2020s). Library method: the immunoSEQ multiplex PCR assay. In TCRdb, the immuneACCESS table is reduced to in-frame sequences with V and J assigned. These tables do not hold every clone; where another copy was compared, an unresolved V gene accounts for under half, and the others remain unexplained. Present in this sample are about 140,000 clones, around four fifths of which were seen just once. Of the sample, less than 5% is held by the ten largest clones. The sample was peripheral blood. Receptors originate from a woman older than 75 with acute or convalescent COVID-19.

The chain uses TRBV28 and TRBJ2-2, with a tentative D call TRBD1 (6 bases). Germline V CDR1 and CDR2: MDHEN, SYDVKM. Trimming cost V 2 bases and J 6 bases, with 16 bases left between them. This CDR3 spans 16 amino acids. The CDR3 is CASSLVAGVLSGELFF. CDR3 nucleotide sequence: TGTGCCAGCAGTTTAGTTGCAGGGGTGCTATCCGGGGAGCTGTTTTTT.

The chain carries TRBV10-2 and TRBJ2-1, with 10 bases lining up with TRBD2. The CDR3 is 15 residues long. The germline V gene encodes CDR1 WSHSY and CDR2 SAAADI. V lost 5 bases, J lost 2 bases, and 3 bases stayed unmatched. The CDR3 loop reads CASSPTSGAYNEQFF. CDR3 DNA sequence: TGCGCCAGCAGTCCAACTAGCGGGGCCTACAATGAGCAGTTCTTC.

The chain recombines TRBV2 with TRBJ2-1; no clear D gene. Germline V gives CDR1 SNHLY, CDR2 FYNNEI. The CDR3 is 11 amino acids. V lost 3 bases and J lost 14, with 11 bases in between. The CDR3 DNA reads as TGTGCCAGCAGTGAGACAACCCCAAAGTTCTTC. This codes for CASSETTPKFF.

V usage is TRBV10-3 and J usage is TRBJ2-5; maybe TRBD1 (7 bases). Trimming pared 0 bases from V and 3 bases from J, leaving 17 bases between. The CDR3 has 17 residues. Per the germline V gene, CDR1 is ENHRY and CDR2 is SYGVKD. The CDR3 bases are TGTGCCATCAGTGAGTCGAGGGTTTCAGGGGGGAAAGAGACCCAGTACTTC. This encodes CAISESRVSGGKETQYF.

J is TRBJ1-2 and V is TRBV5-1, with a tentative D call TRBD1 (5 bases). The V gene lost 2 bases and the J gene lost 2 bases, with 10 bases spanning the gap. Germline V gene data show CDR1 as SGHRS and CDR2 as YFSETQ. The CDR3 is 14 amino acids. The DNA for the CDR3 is TGCGCCAGCAGCTTAGACAGCTGGAACTATGGCTACACCTTC. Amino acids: CASSLDSWNYGYTF.

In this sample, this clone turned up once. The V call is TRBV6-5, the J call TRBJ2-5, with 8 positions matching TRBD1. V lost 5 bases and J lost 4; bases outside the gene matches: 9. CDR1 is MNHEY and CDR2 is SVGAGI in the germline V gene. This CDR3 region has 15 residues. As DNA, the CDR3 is TGTGCCAGCAGTAGGGCCGGGACAGGTAGAGAGACCCAGTACTTC. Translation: CASSRAGTGRETQYF.

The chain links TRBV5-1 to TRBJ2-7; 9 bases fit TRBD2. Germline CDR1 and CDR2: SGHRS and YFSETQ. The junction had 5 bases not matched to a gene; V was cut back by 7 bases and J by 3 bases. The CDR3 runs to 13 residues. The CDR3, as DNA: TGCGCCAGCCGGACTAGCGTGGGCTACGAGCAGTACTTC. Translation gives CASRTSVGYEQYF.

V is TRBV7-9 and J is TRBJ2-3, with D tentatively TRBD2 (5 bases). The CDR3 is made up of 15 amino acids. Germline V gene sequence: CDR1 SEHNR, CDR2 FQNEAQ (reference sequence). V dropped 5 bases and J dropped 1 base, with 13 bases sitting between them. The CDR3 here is CASSPRRVRTDTQYF. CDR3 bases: TGTGCCAGCAGCCCTAGGCGGGTGCGCACAGATACGCAGTATTTT.

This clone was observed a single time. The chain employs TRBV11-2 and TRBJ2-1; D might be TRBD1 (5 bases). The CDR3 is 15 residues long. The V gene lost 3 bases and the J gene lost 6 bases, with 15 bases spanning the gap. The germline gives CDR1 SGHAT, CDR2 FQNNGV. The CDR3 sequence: CASSFHSRQSNEQFF. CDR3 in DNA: TGTGCCAGCAGCTTCCATTCCCGACAGAGCAATGAGCAGTTCTTC.

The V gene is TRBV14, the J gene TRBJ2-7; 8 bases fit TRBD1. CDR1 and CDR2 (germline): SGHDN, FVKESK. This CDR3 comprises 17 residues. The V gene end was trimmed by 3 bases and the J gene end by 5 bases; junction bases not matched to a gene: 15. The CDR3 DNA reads TGTGCCAGCAGCCAGGGAACAGGGGGACCTGTTTGGAACGAGCAGTACTTC. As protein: CASSQGTGGPVWNEQYF.

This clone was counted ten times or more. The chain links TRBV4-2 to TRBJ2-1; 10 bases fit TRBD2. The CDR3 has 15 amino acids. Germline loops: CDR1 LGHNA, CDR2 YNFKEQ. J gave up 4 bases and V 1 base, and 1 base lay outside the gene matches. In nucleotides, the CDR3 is TGTGCCAGCAGCCAAGTGGGACTAGCGTACAATGAGCAGTTCTTC. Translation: CASSQVGLAYNEQFF.

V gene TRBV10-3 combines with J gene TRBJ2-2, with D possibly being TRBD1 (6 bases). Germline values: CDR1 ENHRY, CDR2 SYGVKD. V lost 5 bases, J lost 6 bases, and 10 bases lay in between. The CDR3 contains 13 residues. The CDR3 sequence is CAISRTDAGELFF. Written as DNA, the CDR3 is TGTGCCATCAGTAGGACAGACGCCGGGGAGCTGTTTTTT.

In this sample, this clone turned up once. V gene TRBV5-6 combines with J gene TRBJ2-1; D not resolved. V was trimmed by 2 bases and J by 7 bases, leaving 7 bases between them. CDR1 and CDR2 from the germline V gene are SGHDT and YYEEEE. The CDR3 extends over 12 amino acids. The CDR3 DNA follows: TGTGCCAGCAGCTTTCTGAGGAATGAGCAGTTCTTC. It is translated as CASSFLRNEQFF.

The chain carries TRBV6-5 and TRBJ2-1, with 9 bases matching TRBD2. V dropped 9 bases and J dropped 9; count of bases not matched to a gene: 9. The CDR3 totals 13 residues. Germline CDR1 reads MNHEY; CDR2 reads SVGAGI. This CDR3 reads CASSGSVVGEQFF. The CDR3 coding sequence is TGTGCCAGTAGCGGGAGTGTAGTCGGTGAGCAGTTCTTC.

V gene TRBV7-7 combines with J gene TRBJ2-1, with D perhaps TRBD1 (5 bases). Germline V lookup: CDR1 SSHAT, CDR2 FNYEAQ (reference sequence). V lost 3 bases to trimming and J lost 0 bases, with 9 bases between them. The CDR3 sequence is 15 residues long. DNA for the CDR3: TGTGCCAGCAGCTTTGGGGCAAGCTCCTACAATGAGCAGTTCTTC. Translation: CASSFGASSYNEQFF. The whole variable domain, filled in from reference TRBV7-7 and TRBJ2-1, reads GAGVSQSPRYKVTKRGQDVTLRCDPISSHATLYWYQQALGQGPEFLTYFNYEAQPDKSGLPSDRFSAERPEGSISTLTIQRTEQRDSAMYRCASSFGASSYNEQFFGPGTRLTVL.

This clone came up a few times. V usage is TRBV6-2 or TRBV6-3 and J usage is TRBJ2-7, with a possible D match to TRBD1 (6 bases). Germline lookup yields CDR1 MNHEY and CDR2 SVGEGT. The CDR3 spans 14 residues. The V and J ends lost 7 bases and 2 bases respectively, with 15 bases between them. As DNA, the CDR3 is TGTGCCAGCAACCCTGGGGGCTTTCCCTACGAGCAGTACTTC. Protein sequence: CASNPGGFPYEQYF.

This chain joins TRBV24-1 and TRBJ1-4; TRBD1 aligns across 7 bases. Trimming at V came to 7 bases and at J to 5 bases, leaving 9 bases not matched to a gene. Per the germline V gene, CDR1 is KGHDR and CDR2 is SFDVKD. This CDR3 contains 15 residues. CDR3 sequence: CATRTGNWENEKLFF. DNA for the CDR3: TGTGCCACCAGGACAGGGAACTGGGAGAATGAAAAACTGTTTTTT.

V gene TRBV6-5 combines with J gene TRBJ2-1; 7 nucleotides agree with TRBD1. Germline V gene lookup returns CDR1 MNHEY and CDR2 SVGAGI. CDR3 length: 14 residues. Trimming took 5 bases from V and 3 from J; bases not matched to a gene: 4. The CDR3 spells CASSRQGDYNEQFF. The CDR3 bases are TGTGCCAGCAGTAGACAGGGAGACTACAATGAGCAGTTCTTC.

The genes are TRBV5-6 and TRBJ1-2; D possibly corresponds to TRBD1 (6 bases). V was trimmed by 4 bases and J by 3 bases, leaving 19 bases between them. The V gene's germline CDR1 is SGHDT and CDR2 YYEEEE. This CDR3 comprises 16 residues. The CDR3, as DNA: TGTGCCAGCAGCACCGGACCGGTAAAGGGGGACTATGGCTACACCTTC. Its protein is CASSTGPVKGDYGYTF.

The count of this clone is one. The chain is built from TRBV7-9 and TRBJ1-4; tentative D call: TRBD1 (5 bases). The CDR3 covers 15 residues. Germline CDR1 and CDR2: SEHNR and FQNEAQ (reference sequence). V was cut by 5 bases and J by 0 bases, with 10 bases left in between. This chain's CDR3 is CASSSDSATNEKLFF. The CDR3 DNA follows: TGTGCCAGCAGCAGCGACAGTGCAACTAATGAAAAACTGTTTTTT.

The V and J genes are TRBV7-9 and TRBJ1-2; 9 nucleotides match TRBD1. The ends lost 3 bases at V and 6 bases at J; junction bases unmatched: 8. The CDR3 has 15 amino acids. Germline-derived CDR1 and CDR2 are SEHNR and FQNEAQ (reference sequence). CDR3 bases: TGTGCCAGCAGCTTCGGGACCGGGACAGGGAATGGCTACACCTTC. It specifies CASSFGTGTGNGYTF. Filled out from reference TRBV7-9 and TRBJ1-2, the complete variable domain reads DTGVSQNPRHKITKRGQNVTFRCDPISEHNRLYWYRQTLGQGPEFLTYFQNEAQLEKSRLLSDRFSAERPKGSFSTLEIQRTEQGDSAMYLCASSFGTGTGNGYTFGSGTRLTVV.

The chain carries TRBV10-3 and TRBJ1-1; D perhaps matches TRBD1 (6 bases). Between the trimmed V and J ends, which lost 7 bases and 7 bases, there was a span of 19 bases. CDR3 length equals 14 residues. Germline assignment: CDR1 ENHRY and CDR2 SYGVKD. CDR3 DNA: TGTGCCATCATGCAGACAGGAGAACTTGGTGAAGCTTTCTTT. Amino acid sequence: CAIMQTGELGEAFF.

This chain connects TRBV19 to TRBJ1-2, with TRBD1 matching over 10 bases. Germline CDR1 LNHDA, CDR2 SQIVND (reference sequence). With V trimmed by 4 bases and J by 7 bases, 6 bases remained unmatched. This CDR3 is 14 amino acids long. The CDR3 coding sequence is TGTGCCAGTAGTAGGACAGGGGGATCGCGTGGCTACACCTTC. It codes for CASSRTGGSRGYTF.

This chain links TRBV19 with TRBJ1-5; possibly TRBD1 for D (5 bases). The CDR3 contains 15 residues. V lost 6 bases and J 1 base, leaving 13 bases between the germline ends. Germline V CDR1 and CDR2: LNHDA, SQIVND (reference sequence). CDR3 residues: CASSGRGVSNQPQHF. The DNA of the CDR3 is TGTGCCAGTAGCGGCCGGGGGGTGAGCAATCAGCCCCAGCATTTT. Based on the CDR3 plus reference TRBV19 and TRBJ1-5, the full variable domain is DGGITQSPKYLFRKEGQNVTLSCEQNLNHDAMYWYRQDPGQGLRLIYYSQIVNDFQKGDIAEGYSVSREKKESFPLTVTSAQKNPTAFYLCASSGRGVSNQPQHFGDGTRLSIL.

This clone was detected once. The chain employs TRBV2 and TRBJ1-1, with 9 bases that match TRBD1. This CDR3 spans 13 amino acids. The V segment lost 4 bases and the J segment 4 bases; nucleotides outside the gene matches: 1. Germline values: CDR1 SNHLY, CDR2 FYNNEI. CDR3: CASSGGQGTEAFF. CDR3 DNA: TGTGCCAGCAGTGGGGGACAGGGCACTGAAGCTTTCTTT.